In this sample, the clone carrying this TCR beta chain turned up a few times. This CDR3 is built from 13 residues. Germline assignment: CDR1 SGHRS and CDR2 YFSETQ. The V gene end was trimmed by 3 bases and the J gene end by 6 bases; junction bases not matched to a gene: 5. The data belong to a study of blood T cells in healthy people across ages. A J-beta primer mix and a sample-barcoded 5' primer were used in a second PCR of about 7 to 12 cycles. Each of the cDNA molecules was tagged by a template-switch adaptor with 12 random nucleotides. TCRdb independently ran MiXCR on the 5' RACE reads; one entry per CDR3 protein. The sample lists 550,000 to 700,000 distinct CDR3 sequences, 25% to 30% occurring once.

The V and J genes are TRBV5-1 and TRBJ1-2, with 7 bases fitting TRBD1. This TCR was sampled from a woman in her 70s in good health. Sequencing input: blood. The CDR3 loop reads CASSYTGDDGYTF. The CDR3 region has the DNA TGCGCCAGCAGCTATACAGGGGACGATGGCTACACCTTC.